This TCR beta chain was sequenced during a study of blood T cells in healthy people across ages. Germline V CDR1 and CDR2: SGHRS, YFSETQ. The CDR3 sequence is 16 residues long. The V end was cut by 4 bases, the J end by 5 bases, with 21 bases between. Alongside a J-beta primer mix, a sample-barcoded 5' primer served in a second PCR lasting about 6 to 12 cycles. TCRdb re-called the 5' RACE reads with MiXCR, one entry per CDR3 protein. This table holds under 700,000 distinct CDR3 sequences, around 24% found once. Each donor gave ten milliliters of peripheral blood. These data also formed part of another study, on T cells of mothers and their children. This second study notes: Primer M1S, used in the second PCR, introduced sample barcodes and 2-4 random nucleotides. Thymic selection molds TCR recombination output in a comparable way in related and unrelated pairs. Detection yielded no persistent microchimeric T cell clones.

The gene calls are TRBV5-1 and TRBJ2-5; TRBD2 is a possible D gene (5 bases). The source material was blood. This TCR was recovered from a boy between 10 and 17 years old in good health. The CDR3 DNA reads TGCGCCAGCAGCCGGGCCCTAGCCCCAGAGTCGGAGACCCAGTACTTC. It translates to CASSRALAPESETQYF.